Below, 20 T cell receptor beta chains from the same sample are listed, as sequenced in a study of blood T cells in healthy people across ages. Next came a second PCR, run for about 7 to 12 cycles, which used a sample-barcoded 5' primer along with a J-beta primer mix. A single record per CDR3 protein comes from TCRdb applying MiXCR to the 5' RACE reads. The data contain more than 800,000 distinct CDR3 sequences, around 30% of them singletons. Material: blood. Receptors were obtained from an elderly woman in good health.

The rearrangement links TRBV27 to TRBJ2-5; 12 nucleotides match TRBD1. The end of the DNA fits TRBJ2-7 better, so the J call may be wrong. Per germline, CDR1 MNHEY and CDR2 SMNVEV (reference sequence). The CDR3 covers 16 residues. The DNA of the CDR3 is TGTGCCAGCAGTACCCGGGACAGGGGGCGGAGAGACGAGCAGTACTTC. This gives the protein CASSTRDRGRRDEQYF.

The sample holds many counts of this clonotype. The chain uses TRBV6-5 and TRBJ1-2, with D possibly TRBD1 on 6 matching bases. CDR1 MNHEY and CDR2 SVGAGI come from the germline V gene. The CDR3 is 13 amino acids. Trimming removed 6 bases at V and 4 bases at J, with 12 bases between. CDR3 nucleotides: TGTGCCAGCAGACAACAGGGAGGCTATGGCTACACCTTC. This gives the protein CASRQQGGYGYTF.

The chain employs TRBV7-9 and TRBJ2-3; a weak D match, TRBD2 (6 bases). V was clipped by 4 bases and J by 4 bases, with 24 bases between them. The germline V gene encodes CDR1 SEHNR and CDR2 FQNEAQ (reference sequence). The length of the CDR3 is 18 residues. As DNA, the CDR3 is TGTGCCAGCAGCTCTACGGTACTGGGACTTCCCTCCTCAGATACGCAGTATTTT. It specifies CASSSTVLGLPSSDTQYF.

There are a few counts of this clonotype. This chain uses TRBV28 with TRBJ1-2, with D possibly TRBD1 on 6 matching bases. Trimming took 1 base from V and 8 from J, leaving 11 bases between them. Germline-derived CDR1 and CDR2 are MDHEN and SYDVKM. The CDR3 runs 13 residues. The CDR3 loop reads CASSLLGALGYTF. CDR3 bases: TGTGCCAGCAGTTTATTGGGGGCGCTGGGCTACACCTTC.

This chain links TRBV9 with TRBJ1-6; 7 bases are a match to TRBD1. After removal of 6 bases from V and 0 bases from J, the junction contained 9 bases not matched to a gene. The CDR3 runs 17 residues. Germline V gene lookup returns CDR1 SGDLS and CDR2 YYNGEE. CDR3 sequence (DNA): TGTGCCAGCACCCGACAGGGTACGAGCTCCTATAATTCACCCCTCCACTTT. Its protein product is CASTRQGTSSYNSPLHF.

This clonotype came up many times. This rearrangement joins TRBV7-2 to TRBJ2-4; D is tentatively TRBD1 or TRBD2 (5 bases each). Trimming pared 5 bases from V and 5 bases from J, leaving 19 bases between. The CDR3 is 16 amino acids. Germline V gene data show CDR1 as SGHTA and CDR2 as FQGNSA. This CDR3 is CASSESGPLVQNIQYF. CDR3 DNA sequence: TGTGCCAGCAGCGAGTCGGGACCCCTGGTCCAAAACATTCAGTACTTC. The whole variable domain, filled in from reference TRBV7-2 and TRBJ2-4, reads GAGVSQSPSNKVTEKGKDVELRCDPISGHTALYWYRQSLGQGLEFLIYFQGNSAPDKSGLPSDRFSAERTGGSVSTLTIQRTQQEDSAVYLCASSESGPLVQNIQYFGAGTRLSVL.

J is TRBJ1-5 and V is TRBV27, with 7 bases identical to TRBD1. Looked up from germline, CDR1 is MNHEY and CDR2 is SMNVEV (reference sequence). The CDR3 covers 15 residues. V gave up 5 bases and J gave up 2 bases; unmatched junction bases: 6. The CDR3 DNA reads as TGTGCCAGCAGTGTACAGGGGATTCGCAATCAGCCCCAGCATTTT. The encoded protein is CASSVQGIRNQPQHF.

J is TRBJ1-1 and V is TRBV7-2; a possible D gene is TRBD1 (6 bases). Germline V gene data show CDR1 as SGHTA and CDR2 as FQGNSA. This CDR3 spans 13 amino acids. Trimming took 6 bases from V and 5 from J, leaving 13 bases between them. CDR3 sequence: CASSGGGRTEAFF. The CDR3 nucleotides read TGTGCCAGCAGTGGGGGGGGCAGGACTGAAGCTTTCTTT.

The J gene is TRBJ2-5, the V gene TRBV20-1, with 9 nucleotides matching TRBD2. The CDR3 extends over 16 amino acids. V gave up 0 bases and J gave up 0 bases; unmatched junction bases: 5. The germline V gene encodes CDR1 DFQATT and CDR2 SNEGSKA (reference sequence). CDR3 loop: CSAREWTSVYQETQYF. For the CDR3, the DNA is TGCAGTGCTAGAGAATGGACTAGCGTATACCAAGAGACCCAGTACTTC.

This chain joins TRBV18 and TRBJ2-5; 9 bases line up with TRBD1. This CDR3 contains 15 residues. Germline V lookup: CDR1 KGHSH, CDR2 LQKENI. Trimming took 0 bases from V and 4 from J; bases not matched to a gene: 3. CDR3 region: CASSPPTGGRETQYF. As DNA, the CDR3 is TGTGCCAGCTCACCACCGACAGGGGGTCGAGAGACCCAGTACTTC. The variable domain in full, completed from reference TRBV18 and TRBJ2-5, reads NAGVMQNPRHLVRRRGQEARLRCSPMKGHSHVYWYRQLPEEGLKFMVYLQKENIIDESGMPKERFSAEFPKEGPSILRIQQVVRGDSAAYFCASSPPTGGRETQYFGPGTRLLVL.

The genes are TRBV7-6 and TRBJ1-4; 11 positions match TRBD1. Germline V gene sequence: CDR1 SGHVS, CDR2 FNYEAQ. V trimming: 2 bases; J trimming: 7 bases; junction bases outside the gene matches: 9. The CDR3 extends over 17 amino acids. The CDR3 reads CASSLYRTGTGGEKLFF. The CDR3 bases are TGTGCCAGCAGCTTATACAGAACCGGGACAGGGGGTGAAAAACTGTTTTTT.

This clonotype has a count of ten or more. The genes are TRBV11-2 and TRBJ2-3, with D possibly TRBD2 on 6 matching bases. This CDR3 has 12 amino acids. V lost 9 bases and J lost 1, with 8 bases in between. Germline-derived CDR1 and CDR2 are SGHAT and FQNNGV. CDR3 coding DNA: TGTGCCAGTTTAGCGGGCACAGATACGCAGTATTTT. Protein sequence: CASLAGTDTQYF.

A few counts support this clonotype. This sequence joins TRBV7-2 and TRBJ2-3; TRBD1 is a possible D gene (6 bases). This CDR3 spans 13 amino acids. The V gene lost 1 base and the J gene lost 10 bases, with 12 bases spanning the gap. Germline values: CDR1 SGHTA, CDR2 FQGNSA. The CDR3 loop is CASSLEGGAAQYF. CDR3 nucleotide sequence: TGTGCCAGCAGCTTAGAAGGGGGAGCCGCGCAGTATTTT.

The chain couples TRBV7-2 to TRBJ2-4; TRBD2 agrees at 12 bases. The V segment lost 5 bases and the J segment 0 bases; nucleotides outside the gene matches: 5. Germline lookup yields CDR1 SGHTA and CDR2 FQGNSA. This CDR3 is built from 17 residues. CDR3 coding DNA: TGTGCCAGCAGCATCCAGACTAGCGGGGGAGCCAAAAACATTCAGTACTTC. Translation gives CASSIQTSGGAKNIQYF.

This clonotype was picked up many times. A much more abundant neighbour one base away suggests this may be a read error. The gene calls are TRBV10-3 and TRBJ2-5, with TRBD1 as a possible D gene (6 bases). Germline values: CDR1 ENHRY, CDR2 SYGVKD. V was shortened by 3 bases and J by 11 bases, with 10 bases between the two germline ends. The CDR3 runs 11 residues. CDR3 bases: TGTGCCATCAGTGACAGGGGTGAGCAGTACTTC. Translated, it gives CAISDRGEQYF.

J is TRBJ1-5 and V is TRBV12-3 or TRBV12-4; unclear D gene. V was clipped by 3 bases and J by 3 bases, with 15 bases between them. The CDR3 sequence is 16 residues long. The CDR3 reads CASSFRLNSYNQPQHF. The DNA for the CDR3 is TGTGCCAGCAGTTTTAGGTTAAACAGCTACAATCAGCCCCAGCATTTT.

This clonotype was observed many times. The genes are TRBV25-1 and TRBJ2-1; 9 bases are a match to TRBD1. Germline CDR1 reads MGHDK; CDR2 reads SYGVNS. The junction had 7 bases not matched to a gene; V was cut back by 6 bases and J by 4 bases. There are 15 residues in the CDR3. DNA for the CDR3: TGTGCCAGCAGGACCGGGACAGGGTCATACAATGAGCAGTTCTTC. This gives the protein CASRTGTGSYNEQFF.

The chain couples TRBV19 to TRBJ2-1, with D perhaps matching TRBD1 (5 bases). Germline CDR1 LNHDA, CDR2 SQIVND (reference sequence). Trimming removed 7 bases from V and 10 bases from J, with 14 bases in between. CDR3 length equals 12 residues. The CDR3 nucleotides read TGTGCCAGTATACGGCAGGGCCACGAGCAGTTCTTC. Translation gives CASIRQGHEQFF.

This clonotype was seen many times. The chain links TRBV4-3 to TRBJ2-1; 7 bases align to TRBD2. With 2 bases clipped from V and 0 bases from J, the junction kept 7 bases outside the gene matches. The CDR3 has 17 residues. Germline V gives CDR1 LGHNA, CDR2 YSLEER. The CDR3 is CASSQTTASGSYNEQFF. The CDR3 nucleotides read TGCGCCAGCAGCCAAACAACCGCTAGCGGCTCCTACAATGAGCAGTTCTTC.

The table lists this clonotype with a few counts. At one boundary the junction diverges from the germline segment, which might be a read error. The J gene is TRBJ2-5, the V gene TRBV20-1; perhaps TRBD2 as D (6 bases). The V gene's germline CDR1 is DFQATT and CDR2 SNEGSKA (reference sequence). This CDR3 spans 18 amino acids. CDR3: CSAGDLSKEGLPQETQYF. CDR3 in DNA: TGCAGTGCTGGAGATCTTTCCAAGGAGGGGCTTCCTCAAGAGACCCAGTACTTC.